This TCR beta chain comes out of a study of shared clonotypes between healthy human individuals. V trimming: 2 bases; J trimming: 5 bases; junction bases outside the gene matches: 5. This CDR3 spans 15 amino acids. Germline CDR1 MNHNY, CDR2 SVGAGI (reference sequence). Sorted subsets were amplified in replicate PCRs using 200 ng DNA, roughly 30,000 T cell genomes. Authors' methods: For the immunoSEQ data, sequences were junction-only without quality scores, so filtering differed. Sequencing used immunoSEQ multiplex PCR; TCRdb keeps in-frame clones, though not all of them. The V and J calls and clone size are taken from that table; D and trimming were inferred from the DNA. The repertoire holds about 1.4 million clones, with roughly 95% as singletons.

The chain recombines TRBV6-6 with TRBJ2-2; 7 nucleotides agree with TRBD1. This clonotype originated in a young man in good health. Sequenced: naive CD4+ T cells sorted from blood. Subset here: CD45RA+ positively selected. CDR3 protein: CASSYRGQLTGELFF. CDR3 coding DNA: TGTGCCAGCAGTTACCGGGGACAGCTAACCGGGGAGCTGTTTTTT.